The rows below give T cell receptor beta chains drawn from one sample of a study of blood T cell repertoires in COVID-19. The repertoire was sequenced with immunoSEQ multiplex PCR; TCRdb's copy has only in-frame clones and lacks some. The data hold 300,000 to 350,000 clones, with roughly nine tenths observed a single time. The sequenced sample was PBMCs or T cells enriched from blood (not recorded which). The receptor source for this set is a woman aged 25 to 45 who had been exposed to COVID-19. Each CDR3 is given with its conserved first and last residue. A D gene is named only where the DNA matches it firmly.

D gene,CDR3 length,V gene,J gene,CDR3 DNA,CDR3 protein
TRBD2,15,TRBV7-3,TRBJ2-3,TGTGCCAGCAGCGCCAGCGGCGGGGGACTTAATACGCAGTATTTT,CASSASGGGLNTQYF
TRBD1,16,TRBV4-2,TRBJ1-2,TGTGCCAGCAGCCAAGAGACGGGACAGGGGGCTAGGGGCTACACCTTC,CASSQETGQGARGYTF
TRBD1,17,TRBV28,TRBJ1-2,TGTGCCAGCAGCCATTCTATACCGGACAGGGGGTATTATGGCTACACCTTC,CASSHSIPDRGYYGYTF
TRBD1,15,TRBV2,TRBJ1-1,TGTGCCAGCACCCGGACAGGGCGCAGGAACACTGAAGCTTTCTTT,CASTRTGRRNTEAFF
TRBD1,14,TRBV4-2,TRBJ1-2,TGTGCCAGCAGCCTACTAGGGGGCGCCGGTGGCTACACCTTC,CASSLLGGAGGYTF
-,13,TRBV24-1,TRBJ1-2,TGTGCCACCAGTGACCGACGGGGGGATGGCTACACCTTC,CATSDRRGDGYTF
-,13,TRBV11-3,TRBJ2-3,TGTGCCAGCAGGAGGACAGGCACAGATACGCAGTATTTT,CASRRTGTDTQYF
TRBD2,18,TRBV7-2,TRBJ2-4,TGTGCCAGCAGCTTACAAGTCAGCGGGGGCCTAGCCAAAAACATTCAGTACTTC,CASSLQVSGGLAKNIQYF
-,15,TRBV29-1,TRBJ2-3,TGCAGCGTTGTGGGTCTCGGAGGACGCACAGATACGCAGTATTTT,CSVVGLGGRTDTQYF
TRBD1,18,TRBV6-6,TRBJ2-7,TGTGCCAGCAATCGAGCCCCCCCGACAGGGGGCTTAGGGTTCGAGCAGTACTTC,CASNRAPPTGGLGFEQYF
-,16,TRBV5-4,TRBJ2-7,TGTGCCAGCAGCCCCGGTGGAGGGGACCGGGACTACGAGCAGTACTTC,CASSPGGGDRDYEQYF
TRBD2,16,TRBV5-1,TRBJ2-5,TGCGCCAGCAGCTTGGTTGCCGGGGGGGCCGAGAAGACCCAGTACTTC,CASSLVAGGAEKTQYF
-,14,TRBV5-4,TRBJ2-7,TGTGCCAGCAGCTTGGTTACAAACCCCTACGAGCAGTACTTC,CASSLVTNPYEQYF
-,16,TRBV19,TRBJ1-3,TGTGCCAGTAGTATAGTTGGCTCTCGCTCTGGAAACACCATATATTTT,CASSIVGSRSGNTIYF
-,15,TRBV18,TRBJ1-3,TGTGCCAGCTCACCAATCCAGGACTCTGGAAACACCATATATTTT,CASSPIQDSGNTIYF
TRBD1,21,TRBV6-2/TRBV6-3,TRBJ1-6,TGTGCCAGCAGTTACTCCCTTGCCGGGACAGGGGGAAGCTCCTATAATTCACCCCTCCACTTT,CASSYSLAGTGGSSYNSPLHF
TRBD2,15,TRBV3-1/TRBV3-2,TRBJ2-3,TGTGCCAGCAGCCAAGTGGCGGGGGGGCCAGATACGCAGTATTTT,CASSQVAGGPDTQYF
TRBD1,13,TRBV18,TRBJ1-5,TGTGCCAGCTCACCACCGGACAGGAGGCCCCAGCATTTT,CASSPPDRRPQHF
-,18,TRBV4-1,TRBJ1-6,TGCGCCAGCAGCCAAGTAGGAGGGATGGGCTCCTATAATTCACCCCTCCACTTT,CASSQVGGMGSYNSPLHF
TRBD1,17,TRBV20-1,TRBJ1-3,TGCAGTGCTAGTAGAGGGGGCGGATGGACTCCCGGAAACACCATATATTTT,CSASRGGGWTPGNTIYF